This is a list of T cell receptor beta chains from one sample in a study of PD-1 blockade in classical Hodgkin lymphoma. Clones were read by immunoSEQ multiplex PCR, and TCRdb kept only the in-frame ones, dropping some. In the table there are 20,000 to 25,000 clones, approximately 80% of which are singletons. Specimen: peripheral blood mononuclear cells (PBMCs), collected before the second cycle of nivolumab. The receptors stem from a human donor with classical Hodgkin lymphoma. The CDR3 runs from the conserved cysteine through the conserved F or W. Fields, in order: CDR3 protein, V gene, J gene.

cdr3_aa: CASSLEHEQYF; v_call: TRBV19; j_call: TRBJ2-7
cdr3_aa: CASSLTRDPNQPQHF; v_call: TRBV7-6; j_call: TRBJ1-5
cdr3_aa: CASSPHSYEQYF; v_call: TRBV7-2; j_call: TRBJ2-7
cdr3_aa: CASSQEPERELGSPLHF; v_call: TRBV4-3; j_call: TRBJ1-6
cdr3_aa: CASSTSGPEAFF; v_call: TRBV19; j_call: TRBJ1-1
cdr3_aa: CASSRSGTSGSYEQYF; v_call: TRBV19; j_call: TRBJ2-7
cdr3_aa: CAWEHRRDEQYF; v_call: TRBV30; j_call: TRBJ2-7
cdr3_aa: CASSIDPHYGEQFF; v_call: TRBV19; j_call: TRBJ2-1
cdr3_aa: CASSFPNSPLHF; v_call: TRBV27; j_call: TRBJ1-6
cdr3_aa: CASSIPPNYGYTF; v_call: TRBV19; j_call: TRBJ1-2
cdr3_aa: CASSPTGLQETQYF; v_call: TRBV7-3; j_call: TRBJ2-5
cdr3_aa: CASSPRLALYEQYF; v_call: TRBV27; j_call: TRBJ2-7
cdr3_aa: CASSWDAGSGREYF; v_call: TRBV6-4; j_call: TRBJ2-4
cdr3_aa: CASSPPLGGPYEQYF; v_call: TRBV18; j_call: TRBJ2-7
cdr3_aa: CSVFKGGNGYTF; v_call: TRBV29-1; j_call: TRBJ1-2
cdr3_aa: CATTLGGAGYGYTF; v_call: TRBV6-6; j_call: TRBJ1-2
cdr3_aa: CASSQDHAADLSQPQHF; v_call: TRBV4-1; j_call: TRBJ1-5
cdr3_aa: CASSSQGTEAFF; v_call: TRBV18; j_call: TRBJ1-1
cdr3_aa: CATSTGKLLNYEQYF; v_call: TRBV15; j_call: TRBJ2-7
cdr3_aa: CASSNILNNEQFF; v_call: TRBV18; j_call: TRBJ2-1
cdr3_aa: CAISGGRNQPQHF; v_call: TRBV10-3; j_call: TRBJ1-5
cdr3_aa: CASSSQGQVNEKLFF; v_call: TRBV5-5; j_call: TRBJ1-4
cdr3_aa: CASSQDPGPYNEQFF; v_call: TRBV4-1; j_call: TRBJ2-1
cdr3_aa: CASSPHPRGGEAFF; v_call: TRBV18; j_call: TRBJ1-1
cdr3_aa: CASSADKGAGNTIYF; v_call: TRBV6-1; j_call: TRBJ1-3
cdr3_aa: CASSQSLQYYGYTF; v_call: TRBV6-6; j_call: TRBJ1-2
cdr3_aa: CASSLGYTDMNTEAFF; v_call: TRBV5-1; j_call: TRBJ1-1
cdr3_aa: CASSLKAHEQFF; v_call: TRBV5-6; j_call: TRBJ2-1
cdr3_aa: CASSYHNQPQHF; v_call: TRBV5-8; j_call: TRBJ1-5
cdr3_aa: CASSPTSGRITDTQYF; v_call: TRBV18; j_call: TRBJ2-3
cdr3_aa: CASSSQGGGTDTQYF; v_call: TRBV7-9; j_call: TRBJ2-3
cdr3_aa: CASSPQVGISYQQYF; v_call: TRBV9; j_call: TRBJ2-7
cdr3_aa: CASSQVDMGMTDTQYF; v_call: TRBV4-1; j_call: TRBJ2-3
cdr3_aa: CASSLGRTNTEAFF; v_call: TRBV28; j_call: TRBJ1-1
cdr3_aa: CASSLTSLAPYEQYF; v_call: TRBV5-1; j_call: TRBJ2-7
cdr3_aa: CASSEGAGGGDTGELFF; v_call: TRBV6-1; j_call: TRBJ2-2
cdr3_aa: CASSSSRDSYSNQPQHF; v_call: TRBV11-2; j_call: TRBJ1-5
cdr3_aa: CASSSRTGYATNEKLFF; v_call: TRBV19; j_call: TRBJ1-4
cdr3_aa: CASSLVRGSNEKLFF; v_call: TRBV5-1; j_call: TRBJ1-4
cdr3_aa: CASSQTGSTNEKLFF; v_call: TRBV4-1; j_call: TRBJ1-4
cdr3_aa: CASGTASGNTIYF; v_call: TRBV5-1; j_call: TRBJ1-3
cdr3_aa: CASSSQGQNTGELFF; v_call: TRBV18; j_call: TRBJ2-2
cdr3_aa: CASSLVLLNEKLFF; v_call: TRBV7-9; j_call: TRBJ1-4
cdr3_aa: CASSLGGNTIYF; v_call: TRBV11-2; j_call: TRBJ1-3
cdr3_aa: CASSLTWVGFGMIYEQYF; v_call: TRBV28; j_call: TRBJ2-7
cdr3_aa: CASSHRGGPYYSNQPQHF; v_call: TRBV19; j_call: TRBJ1-5
cdr3_aa: CASSDIRRKLFF; v_call: TRBV19; j_call: TRBJ2-2
cdr3_aa: CASSRDPSTPSGIPPSYEQYF; v_call: TRBV7-8; j_call: TRBJ2-7
cdr3_aa: CSVEDNPSLVERGNYEQYF; v_call: TRBV29-1; j_call: TRBJ2-7